The 16 T cell receptor beta chains below come from one sample, sequenced in a study of blood T cell repertoires in COVID-19. Some clones are missing from TCRdb's copy, which holds only in-frame ones; the method was immunoSEQ multiplex PCR. The sample carries about 250,000 clones, approximately 85% recorded once. The material sequenced was peripheral blood. The receptors here all came from a man aged 50 to 59 with active or convalescent COVID-19.

This clone was observed once. This chain links TRBV5-6 with TRBJ2-7; possibly TRBD1 for D (6 bases). Trimming took off 6 bases at V and 6 bases at J, with 25 bases between the two ends. This CDR3 contains 16 residues. CDR1 and CDR2 (germline): SGHDT, YYEEEE. The CDR3 DNA sequence: TGTGCCAGCATGGCCCCTGGACAGCAAGCCAGGGGCGAGCAGTACTTC. Protein product: CASMAPGQQARGEQYF.

This clone has a handful of counts. The chain combines TRBV6-1 with TRBJ2-7; 11 bases are a match to TRBD2. V gave up 1 base and J gave up 1 base; unmatched junction bases: 6. Germline V gene data show CDR1 as MNHNS and CDR2 as SASEGT. This CDR3 spans 17 amino acids. The CDR3 nucleotides are TGTGCCAGCAGTGAAGAACGCAGACTAGCGGGATCCTACGAGCAGTACTTC. Encoded protein: CASSEERRLAGSYEQYF.

The V and J genes are TRBV5-4 and TRBJ2-5; D not resolved. This CDR3 has 12 residues. From germline, CDR1 is SGHNT and CDR2 YYREEE (reference sequence). V lost 3 bases to trimming and J lost 5 bases, with 8 bases between them. The DNA for the CDR3 is TGTGCCAGCAGCTGGCTTACGGAGACCCAGTACTTC. Encoded protein: CASSWLTETQYF.

The genes are TRBV7-9 and TRBJ1-3; TRBD1 is a possible D gene (5 bases). CDR1 SEHNR and CDR2 FQNEAQ come from the germline V gene (reference sequence). This CDR3 is 16 amino acids long. V lost 5 bases and J lost 3, with 17 bases in between. Here the CDR3 reads CASSRTPGGIGNTIYF. The CDR3 coding sequence is TGTGCCAGCAGCCGTACCCCGGGGGGAATTGGAAACACCATATATTTT.

The chain carries TRBV10-3 and TRBJ2-3; tentative D call: TRBD2 (5 bases). This CDR3 region has 15 residues. Germline CDR1 ENHRY, CDR2 SYGVKD. V lost 5 bases to trimming and J lost 6 bases, with 18 bases between them. CDR3 loop: CAISPYEDSGDTQYF. The CDR3 coding sequence is TGTGCCATCAGTCCGTATGAGGACTCAGGTGATACGCAGTATTTT.

This clone has only a few counts. This chain connects TRBV9 to TRBJ1-1; D gene ambiguous. Trimming removed 0 bases from V and 1 base from J, with 16 bases in between. Germline lookup yields CDR1 SGDLS and CDR2 YYNGEE. This CDR3 spans 17 amino acids. The CDR3 protein is CASSVVDQVRANTEAFF. Written as DNA, the CDR3 is TGTGCCAGCAGCGTAGTTGATCAGGTGAGGGCGAACACTGAAGCTTTCTTT.

This clone showed up just a few times. The chain is built from TRBV18 and TRBJ1-5; 9 nucleotides agree with TRBD1. CDR3 length equals 16 residues. CDR1 and CDR2 from the germline V gene are KGHSH and LQKENI. The trim removed 5 bases at V and 2 bases at J, leaving 7 bases unmatched. CDR3 region: CASSSLRQGGNQPQHF. The CDR3 DNA reads TGTGCCAGCTCATCACTAAGACAGGGGGGCAATCAGCCCCAGCATTTT.

The rearrangement joins TRBV5-5 to TRBJ2-7; weak D call: TRBD1 (6 bases). CDR3 length equals 13 residues. CDR1 SGHKS and CDR2 YYEKEE come from the germline V gene (reference sequence). Deletions cut 0 bases from V and 8 bases from J, with 12 bases between. The CDR3 DNA reads as TGTGCCAGCAGCTTGGACCGCAGGGGCCAGCAGTACTTC. Translating it yields CASSLDRRGQQYF.

The chain recombines TRBV7-8 with TRBJ2-1; D is unresolved. Germline-derived CDR1 and CDR2 are SGHVS and FQNEAQ. The V gene lost 5 bases and the J gene lost 6 bases, with 20 bases spanning the gap. The CDR3 spans 16 residues. Here the CDR3 DNA reads TGTGCCAGCAGCGAGCAGGAATGGAAGGCCTCCAATGAGCAGTTCTTC. It translates to CASSEQEWKASNEQFF.

This chain joins TRBV20-1 and TRBJ1-1; D uncertain. The CDR3 runs to 11 residues. V lost 3 bases, J lost 2 bases, and 4 bases lay in between. The germline V gene encodes CDR1 DFQATT and CDR2 SNEGSKA (reference sequence). The CDR3 spells CSASINTEAFF. CDR3 bases: TGCAGTGCTAGCATCAACACTGAAGCTTTCTTT.

This clone was counted a few times. The chain is built from TRBV9 and TRBJ1-3, with TRBD1 matching 7 bases. Trimming removed 3 bases from V and 3 bases from J; junction bases left unmatched: 9. Germline CDR1 SGDLS, CDR2 YYNGEE. The CDR3 totals 16 residues. CDR3 nucleotide sequence: TGTGCCAGCAGCGACACAGGGGAGACCTTTGGAAACACCATATATTTT. The encoded protein is CASSDTGETFGNTIYF.

The rearrangement joins TRBV29-1 to TRBJ2-7; 9 bases line up with TRBD1. With 6 bases clipped from V and 2 bases from J, the junction kept 5 bases outside the gene matches. The CDR3 is 13 residues long. Germline lookup yields CDR1 SQVTM and CDR2 ANQGSEA. DNA of the CDR3: TGCAGCGTACTCCGGGACAGGGCCTACGAGCAGTACTTC. Encoded protein: CSVLRDRAYEQYF.

The J gene is TRBJ1-1, the V gene TRBV30; weak D call: TRBD1 (6 bases). The CDR3 is made up of 11 amino acids. Trimming shortened V by 2 bases and J by 10 bases, and 11 bases separated the two germline ends. CDR1 GTSNPN and CDR2 SVGIG come from the germline V gene (reference sequence). The CDR3 bases are TGTGCCTGGAGTATCAGGGGCCGAGCTTTCTTT. This translates into CAWSIRGRAFF.

This chain joins TRBV7-9 and TRBJ2-1; D may be TRBD2 (5 bases). The length of the CDR3 is 12 residues. The V end was cut by 4 bases, the J end by 8 bases, with 9 bases between. Germline V lookup: CDR1 SEHNR, CDR2 FQNEAQ (reference sequence). The CDR3 DNA is TGTGCCAGCAGCTCCGGGGAAGATGAGCAGTTCTTC. It encodes CASSSGEDEQFF.

The J gene is TRBJ1-2, the V gene TRBV19; possible D gene TRBD1, 5 bases. The CDR3 is made up of 13 amino acids. CDR1 and CDR2 (germline): LNHDA, SQIVND (reference sequence). Trimming stripped 2 bases from V and 4 bases from J, with 8 bases between. The DNA of the CDR3 is TGTGCCAGTAGTATAAAAACAGGCTATGGCTACACCTTC. It is translated as CASSIKTGYGYTF.

The CDR3 loop reads CASSPQGGTMNTEAFF. CDR3 nucleotide sequence: TGTGCCAGCAGCCCCCAGGGGGGCACGATGAACACTGAAGCTTTCTTT. The rearrangement uses TRBV9 and TRBJ1-1, with 7 bases that match TRBD1. J lost 0 bases, V lost 4 bases, and 9 bases had no gene match. Germline CDR1 SGDLS, CDR2 YYNGEE. This CDR3 has 16 residues.